The rows below give T cell receptor beta chains drawn from one sample of a study of beta chain features in type 1 diabetes. Assay used: immunoSEQ multiplex PCR; TCRdb lists only in-frame clones, some missing. This table holds 95,000 to 150,000 clones, around 17% found once. Sequencing used central memory CD4+ T cells from blood. The receptor source for this set is a man in his thirties or forties with type 1 diabetes. Each CDR3 is given with its conserved first and last residue. Each record gives: clone size, D gene, J gene, V gene, CDR3 DNA, CDR3 protein. The D gene is left open where the match is weak. Size is omitted from some rows. Given values are once, few, many or a class for expanded clones.

clone size: few; D gene: TRBD1; J gene: TRBJ1-2; V gene: TRBV25-1; CDR3 DNA: TGTGCCAGCAGTAAGGGACAGGGGGACTATGGCTACACCTTC; CDR3 protein: CASSKGQGDYGYTF
clone size: -; D gene: -; J gene: TRBJ2-3; V gene: TRBV7-9; CDR3 DNA: TGTGCCAGCAGACCCCGGCGGGGGCTGACAGATACGCAGTATTTT; CDR3 protein: CASRPRRGLTDTQYF
clone size: few; D gene: -; J gene: TRBJ2-3; V gene: TRBV29-1; CDR3 DNA: TGCAGCGTTGAAGATTTACTCGGGACAGATACGCAGTATTTT; CDR3 protein: CSVEDLLGTDTQYF
clone size: few; D gene: -; J gene: TRBJ2-3; V gene: TRBV4-3; CDR3 DNA: TGCGCCAGCAGCCCCGCCTTAGCAGATACGCAGTATTTT; CDR3 protein: CASSPALADTQYF
clone size: -; D gene: -; J gene: TRBJ1-6; V gene: TRBV7-9; CDR3 DNA: TGTGCCGCTCCGGTAGACAATTCACCCCTCCACTTT; CDR3 protein: CAAPVDNSPLHF
clone size: few; D gene: -; J gene: TRBJ2-1; V gene: TRBV29-1; CDR3 DNA: TGCAGCGTTGCACTCACATTTGCAAATGAGCAGTTCTTC; CDR3 protein: CSVALTFANEQFF
clone size: -; D gene: -; J gene: TRBJ1-5; V gene: TRBV5-5; CDR3 DNA: TGTGCCAGCAGCCCGGATACACCTTATAGCAATCAGCCCCAGCATTTT; CDR3 protein: CASSPDTPYSNQPQHF
clone size: -; D gene: -; J gene: TRBJ2-7; V gene: TRBV28; CDR3 DNA: TGTGCCAGCAGTCCGGCCCTCGCGGAGTCTCTGCAGTACTTC; CDR3 protein: CASSPALAESLQYF
clone size: many; D gene: -; J gene: TRBJ1-5; V gene: TRBV7-2; CDR3 DNA: TGTGCCAGCAGCTTGGACACCATGTATCAGCCCCAGCATTTT; CDR3 protein: CASSLDTMYQPQHF
clone size: few; D gene: TRBD1; J gene: TRBJ2-2; V gene: TRBV4-2; CDR3 DNA: TGTGCCAGCAGCCAAGTGGGGCAGGGGGCCGGGGAGCTGTTTTTT; CDR3 protein: CASSQVGQGAGELFF
clone size: few; D gene: -; J gene: TRBJ2-6; V gene: TRBV5-6; CDR3 DNA: TGTGCCAGCAGGTCCCTTGGAGACTCTGGGGCCAACGTCCTGACTTTC; CDR3 protein: CASRSLGDSGANVLTF
clone size: few; D gene: TRBD1; J gene: TRBJ2-1; V gene: TRBV7-6; CDR3 DNA: TGTGCCAGCAGCTTACAGGGGGTGAGGAATGAGCAGTTCTTC; CDR3 protein: CASSLQGVRNEQFF
clone size: few; D gene: TRBD1; J gene: TRBJ2-2; V gene: TRBV4-2; CDR3 DNA: TGTGCCAGCAGCCAAGCGGTGGGACAGGGGAACACCGGGGAGCTGTTTTTT; CDR3 protein: CASSQAVGQGNTGELFF
clone size: few; D gene: -; J gene: TRBJ2-3; V gene: TRBV13; CDR3 DNA: TGTGCCAGCAGGCCCTTGGGCCAGGGAGATACGCAGTATTTT; CDR3 protein: CASRPLGQGDTQYF
clone size: many; D gene: -; J gene: TRBJ2-5; V gene: TRBV2; CDR3 DNA: TGTGCCAGCACCCAAATTGGGGAGACCCAGTACTTC; CDR3 protein: CASTQIGETQYF
clone size: -; D gene: -; J gene: TRBJ2-6; V gene: TRBV18; CDR3 DNA: TGTGCCAGCTCACTGAGGGTCTCTGGGGCCAACGTCCTGACTTTC; CDR3 protein: CASSLRVSGANVLTF
clone size: -; D gene: -; J gene: TRBJ2-7; V gene: TRBV5-1; CDR3 DNA: TGCGCCAGCAGCTTGGTGTCTCGGTTCCAGGAGCAGTACTTC; CDR3 protein: CASSLVSRFQEQYF
clone size: few; D gene: TRBD2; J gene: TRBJ2-5; V gene: TRBV6-1; CDR3 DNA: TGTGCCAGCAGTGAAGACCGGTCTAGCGGGGGGGTAGGAGAGACCCAGTACTTC; CDR3 protein: CASSEDRSSGGVGETQYF
clone size: -; D gene: -; J gene: TRBJ2-3; V gene: TRBV25-1; CDR3 DNA: TGTGCCAGCAGTGAGAGACTAAGCACAGATACGCAGTATTTT; CDR3 protein: CASSERLSTDTQYF
clone size: -; D gene: -; J gene: TRBJ2-3; V gene: TRBV11-2; CDR3 DNA: TGTGCCAGCAGCTTCTCATTCACAGATACGCAGTATTTT; CDR3 protein: CASSFSFTDTQYF
clone size: -; D gene: -; J gene: TRBJ1-2; V gene: TRBV29-1; CDR3 DNA: TGCAGCACCCCGCAGGGAGGCGGCTACACCTTC; CDR3 protein: CSTPQGGGYTF
clone size: -; D gene: -; J gene: TRBJ1-5; V gene: TRBV6-5; CDR3 DNA: TGTGCCAGCAGTTACAAGACGGGAAAGGGTCAGCCCCAGCATTTT; CDR3 protein: CASSYKTGKGQPQHF
clone size: -; D gene: TRBD2; J gene: TRBJ2-4; V gene: TRBV6-6; CDR3 DNA: TGTGCCAGCAGCCCCAAAAGCGGGGGGTCCGCTATTCAGTACTTC; CDR3 protein: CASSPKSGGSAIQYF
clone size: few; D gene: -; J gene: TRBJ2-5; V gene: TRBV7-2; CDR3 DNA: TGTGCCAGCAGCTTGGGCTCCCCCGGGCAGACCCAGTACTTC; CDR3 protein: CASSLGSPGQTQYF
clone size: few; D gene: -; J gene: TRBJ2-7; V gene: TRBV28; CDR3 DNA: TGTGCCAGCAGTAGACGGGAGCAGTACTTC; CDR3 protein: CASSRREQYF
clone size: few; D gene: TRBD2; J gene: TRBJ2-3; V gene: TRBV10-3; CDR3 DNA: TGTGCCATCAGTTCAGGGACTAGCTTCCTAGATACGCAGTATTTT; CDR3 protein: CAISSGTSFLDTQYF